This TCR beta chain comes out of a study of metastatic and nonmetastatic thyroid tumors. No patient had received any treatment before thyroid surgery. There are 15 residues in the CDR3. J was trimmed by 8 bases and V by 9 bases; bases with no gene match: 14. CDR1 SGHVS and CDR2 FQNEAQ come from the germline V gene. This clone showed up just once. TCRdb re-clonotyped the PCR reads via MiXCR. The sample lists about 5,500 clones, 25% to 30% seen once, with less than 20% in the top ten. Sequenced input: adjacent normal tissue. This chain links TRBV7-8 with TRBJ2-2, with 8 positions matching TRBD1. The receptor comes from a female donor with papillary thyroid cancer or a benign thyroid nodule (not recorded which). Some clones in this sample may be carry-over from other donors' samples. CDR3 residues: CARSHRGSNKGELFF. CDR3 sequence (DNA): TGTGCCAGAAGCCACAGGGGGTCGAACAAAGGGGAGCTGTTTTTT.